These T cell receptor beta chains were read from a single sample in a study of T-cell reconstitution after alpha-beta-depleted transplantation in children. One entry per CDR3 protein results from TCRdb running MiXCR on the PCR reads. The sample has 600,000 to 700,000 distinct CDR3 sequences, roughly 15% seen once; the top ten hold over 0.95%. The sequencing here drew on PBMCs from the stem cell graft donor, taken from the stem cell graft. Receptors were obtained from a human donor who donated a stem cell graft to a child with acute myeloid leukemia. Both conserved end residues are part of each CDR3. A D gene is named only where the DNA matches it firmly. A clone size is listed for some rows: how often the clone was seen (once, few, many), or a class if it is expanded.

v_call	d_call	clone_size	j_call	cdr3_nt	cdr3_aa
TRBV9	TRBD2	many	TRBJ2-1	TGTGCCAGCAGCGTAGGGACTAGCGGGAGCAATGAGCAGTTCTTC	CASSVGTSGSNEQFF
TRBV6-2/TRBV6-3	NA	NA	TRBJ1-6	TGTGCCAGCAGTTCATGGACGTATAATTCACCCCTCCACTTT	CASSSWTYNSPLHF
TRBV4-2	TRBD2	few	TRBJ2-3	TGTGCCAGCAGCCCCCGGGGACTAGCGGGAGGTACAGATACGCAGTATTTT	CASSPRGLAGGTDTQYF
TRBV20-1	NA	few	TRBJ1-5	TGCAGTGCTAGCGATTACCTTAGCAATCAGCCCCAGCATTTT	CSASDYLSNQPQHF
TRBV24-1	NA	NA	TRBJ1-1	TGTGCCACCAGTGAGGACGGGGCCAGGGACACTGAAGCTTTCTTT	CATSEDGARDTEAFF
TRBV20-1	TRBD1	NA	TRBJ1-6	TGCAGTGCTAGTATGGGGACAGCTAATTCACCCCTCCACTTT	CSASMGTANSPLHF
TRBV20-1	TRBD2	many	TRBJ2-1	TGCAGTGCTAGGGCTTTAGCGGGTCACTCCTACAATGAGCAGTTCTTC	CSARALAGHSYNEQFF
TRBV5-1	TRBD1	NA	TRBJ2-2	TGCGCCAGCAGCTTCCCAGGGGGCGCGTGGACCGGGGAGCTGTTTTTT	CASSFPGGAWTGELFF
TRBV24-1	TRBD1	few	TRBJ1-5	TGTGCCACCAGTGCAGGGGGTCAGCCCCAGCATTTT	CATSAGGQPQHF
TRBV15	NA	NA	TRBJ2-1	TGTGCCACCAGCAGTCTTCCCGGGACCCAGCGGCGCAATGAGCAGTTCTTC	CATSSLPGTQRRNEQFF
TRBV12-5	TRBD1	NA	TRBJ1-5	TGTGCTAGTGGTTTGGCGGACAGGGGCCATCAGCCCCAGCATTTT	CASGLADRGHQPQHF
TRBV12-3/TRBV12-4	NA	many	TRBJ1-2	TGTGCCATGCGCCAGGAGGACTATGGCTACACCTTC	CAMRQEDYGYTF
TRBV5-5	NA	many	TRBJ1-1	TGTGCCAGCAGTCAAAACAGGGCCCTCCTTGAAGCTTTCTTT	CASSQNRALLEAFF
TRBV27	NA	few	TRBJ2-2	TGTGCCAGCAGTTTGTCAGCGGCTTCGAACACCGGGGAGCTGTTTTTT	CASSLSAASNTGELFF
TRBV10-2	NA	many	TRBJ2-4	TGCGCCAGCGGGCCCGGGGGAAACATTCAGTACTTC	CASGPGGNIQYF
TRBV12-3/TRBV12-4	TRBD1	few	TRBJ1-5	TGTGCCAGCAGTTTCAACAGGGGACAGGGTCAGCCCCAGCATTTT	CASSFNRGQGQPQHF
TRBV28	TRBD1	NA	TRBJ1-4	TGTGCCAGCAGTCGACAGGGGGCTAATGAAAAACTGTTTTTT	CASSRQGANEKLFF
TRBV12-3/TRBV12-4	TRBD2	NA	TRBJ2-1	TGTGCCAGCACCCCGACTAGCGGGAGACACAATGAGCAGTTCTTC	CASTPTSGRHNEQFF
TRBV19	NA	NA	TRBJ1-1	TGTGCCAGTAATTCCGGACAGAGCCTCATGAACACTGAAGCTTTCTTT	CASNSGQSLMNTEAFF
TRBV15	NA	few	TRBJ2-1	TGTGCCACCAGCGCCGACTTCGATGAGCAGTTCTTC	CATSADFDEQFF
TRBV20-1	TRBD2	many	TRBJ2-1	TGCAGTGCTACGGTATCAGGGAGGGCAGATGAGCAGTTCTTC	CSATVSGRADEQFF
TRBV6-1	NA	many	TRBJ1-4	TGTGCCAGCAGCCCGACACGTACTAATGAAAAACTGTTTTTT	CASSPTRTNEKLFF
TRBV7-7	TRBD2	many	TRBJ2-5	TGTGCCAGCAGCTGGACTAGCGGGGGCCAAGAGACCCAGTACTTC	CASSWTSGGQETQYF
TRBV5-5	NA	many	TRBJ1-1	TGTGCCAGCAGCTCTCGTCCCATGAACACTGAAGCTTTCTTT	CASSSRPMNTEAFF
TRBV7-9	NA	NA	TRBJ2-3	TGTGCCAGCAGCCCCTCGACAAGGGATACGCAGTATTTT	CASSPSTRDTQYF
TRBV6-4	NA	NA	TRBJ1-1	TGTGCCAGCAGGCAAAAGGGCAGCGGCGACACTGAAGCTTTCTTT	CASRQKGSGDTEAFF
TRBV15	NA	NA	TRBJ2-6	TGTGCCACCAGCAGAGCCCCTCTTGGGGCCAACGTCCTGACTTTC	CATSRAPLGANVLTF
TRBV5-1	TRBD1	many	TRBJ1-1	TGCGCCAGCAGCCCCAGGGGGGCTGAAGCTTTCTTT	CASSPRGAEAFF
TRBV15	NA	few	TRBJ1-5	TGTGCCACCAGCAGAGATGAGGCAGGGTGGGATCAGCCCCAGCATTTT	CATSRDEAGWDQPQHF
TRBV6-1	NA	once	TRBJ1-2	TGTGCCAGCAGTGACCGAGAGTTCTATGGCTACACCTTC	CASSDREFYGYTF
TRBV20-1	NA	NA	TRBJ1-2	TGCAGTGCTAGAGATTGGAAAGGGAGCTATGGCTACACCTTC	CSARDWKGSYGYTF
TRBV5-1	NA	NA	TRBJ2-2	TGCGCCAGCAGCTTGTGGTACACCGGGGAGCTGTTTTTT	CASSLWYTGELFF
TRBV29-1	TRBD1	many	TRBJ1-2	TGCAGCGTTTGGACAGGGGATGGCTACACCTTC	CSVWTGDGYTF
TRBV6-5	NA	many	TRBJ2-5	TGTGCCAGCAGTTACTCGGTCACAGAGACCCAGTACTTC	CASSYSVTETQYF
TRBV7-9	TRBD2	NA	TRBJ2-5	TGTGCCAGCAGCGGGGGGGACGGCGATTGGTCCCTGCAAGAGACCCAGTACTTC	CASSGGDGDWSLQETQYF
TRBV15	NA	few	TRBJ1-2	TGTGCCACCAGCAGAGAACAGAGTTATGGCTACACCTTC	CATSREQSYGYTF
TRBV5-1	NA	many	TRBJ2-5	TGCGCCAGCAGACAGGGACTCAACGGCGAAGAGACCCAGTACTTC	CASRQGLNGEETQYF
TRBV7-2	NA	many	TRBJ2-3	TGTGCCAGCAGCCCCCGAGGCGGTACGCAGTATTTT	CASSPRGGTQYF
TRBV29-1	TRBD1	many	TRBJ1-2	TGCAGCGTTGAACGGGGGGGACAGGGGGGCTATGGCTACACCTTC	CSVERGGQGGYGYTF
TRBV5-5	NA	few	TRBJ1-6	TGTGCCAGCAGCTTGGCCAATGAGGGGCTGGGGTCACCCCTCCACTTT	CASSLANEGLGSPLHF
TRBV12-3/TRBV12-4	NA	NA	TRBJ2-7	TGTGCCAGCAATAAGGGCAACTCCTACGAGCAGTACTTC	CASNKGNSYEQYF
TRBV6-2/TRBV6-3	TRBD2	NA	TRBJ2-1	TGTGCCAGCAGTTCCCAGACTAGCGGGGGGAACCCTTCGCTCTTC	CASSSQTSGGNPSLF
TRBV27	NA	NA	TRBJ1-5	TGTGCCAGCAGGTTGACAGTAAATACCAATCAGCCCCAGCATTTT	CASRLTVNTNQPQHF
TRBV6-1	NA	NA	TRBJ2-7	TGTGCCAGCAGTGGGCCCCGTCGGGCGAGCTCCTACGAGCAGTACTTC	CASSGPRRASSYEQYF
TRBV5-1	NA	many	TRBJ2-2	TGCGCCAGCAGCCCCAAGGAGGGTGACGGGGAGCTGTTTTTT	CASSPKEGDGELFF
TRBV7-9	NA	NA	TRBJ1-4	TGTGCCAGCAGCCCGAGACTGACAGAAAAACTGTTTTTT	CASSPRLTEKLFF
TRBV4-3	TRBD1	NA	TRBJ2-1	TGCGCCAGCAGCCCCGGACAGGGTTTACACAATGAGCAGTTCTTC	CASSPGQGLHNEQFF
TRBV7-9	NA	once	TRBJ2-3	TGTGCCAGCAGCTTAGTAGTCCCTCCAGATACGCAGTATTTT	CASSLVVPPDTQYF
TRBV20-1	TRBD2	many	TRBJ2-5	TGCAGTGCTAGGCCCCCTTTAGCGGGTAACCAAGAGACCCAGTACTTC	CSARPPLAGNQETQYF
TRBV12-3/TRBV12-4	TRBD1	many	TRBJ1-6	TGTGCCAGCAGTTCTCAAGCAGGGGGCACCTATAATTCACCCCTCCACTTT	CASSSQAGGTYNSPLHF
TRBV6-1	NA	few	TRBJ1-1	TGTGCCAGCAGTGAATCGAGGGTTGGGGACACTGAAGCTTTCTTT	CASSESRVGDTEAFF
TRBV20-1	NA	many	TRBJ2-2	TGCAGTGCTAGAGATCAAAGGAAGGACACCGGGGAGCTGTTTTTT	CSARDQRKDTGELFF
TRBV4-1	TRBD1	few	TRBJ2-2	TGCGCCAGCACCTATTCATCAGGACAGGGTATCGGGGAGCTGTTTTTT	CASTYSSGQGIGELFF
TRBV5-1	NA	many	TRBJ2-3	TGCGCCAGCAGCCCGACAGGTTGGGACACAGATACGCAGTATTTT	CASSPTGWDTDTQYF
TRBV20-1	NA	many	TRBJ1-1	TGCAGTGCTAGAGATCCCAGAAACACTGAAGCTTTCTTT	CSARDPRNTEAFF
TRBV10-3	NA	many	TRBJ1-2	TGTGCCACCGGACAGAACTATGGCTACACCTTC	CATGQNYGYTF
TRBV6-2/TRBV6-3	NA	few	TRBJ1-1	TGTGCCAGCAGTCCCACCCGACGGTACACTGAAGCTTTCTTT	CASSPTRRYTEAFF